This T cell receptor beta chain was captured by sequencing in a study of blood T cell repertoires in COVID-19. Whole-study context: Samples came from the United States, Italy and Spain, spanning acute and convalescent COVID-19.

The table came from immunoSEQ multiplex PCR; TCRdb's copy has only in-frame clones and leaves some out. The data contain some 290,000 clones, about 90% of them singletons. CDR3 size: 14 residues. Trimming removed 3 bases from V and 0 bases from J, with 11 bases in between. Germline V CDR1 and CDR2: GTSNPN, SVGIG (reference sequence). The chain joins TRBV30 to TRBJ1-1, with D perhaps matching TRBD1 (6 bases). The sample was peripheral blood. The receptor was isolated from a woman aged 50 to 65 who had recovered from COVID-19. The CDR3, as DNA: TGTGCCTGGAGACAGGGAATCATGAACACTGAAGCTTTCTTT. Translating it yields CAWRQGIMNTEAFF.